These T cell receptor beta chains were read from a single sample in a study of cytomegalovirus exposure and HLA in healthy donors. Only in-frame clones appear in the TCRdb table, and some are missing; sequencing was by immunoSEQ multiplex PCR. The sample carries roughly 100,000 clones, roughly 80% recorded once. Sequencing was done on a sample of PBMCs. All receptors derive from a woman aged 40 to 50 in good health and CMV-seropositive. CDR3s include the opening cysteine and the closing phenylalanine or tryptophan. A D gene is named only where the DNA matches it firmly. Clone size is shown for a subset of rows, as once, few, many or a class of expanded clone.

TRBD1	13	NA	TRBV28	TRBJ2-7	CASKTGGVYEQYF	TGTGCCAGCAAAACAGGGGGAGTCTACGAGCAGTACTTC
TRBD1	13	NA	TRBV7-2	TRBJ1-2	CASSPQGNYGYTF	TGTGCCAGCAGCCCACAGGGGAACTATGGCTACACCTTC
NA	15	NA	TRBV11-3	TRBJ2-1	CASSLNQGLNNEQFF	TGTGCCAGCAGCTTAAATCAGGGGTTAAACAATGAGCAGTTCTTC
TRBD2	17	once	TRBV13	TRBJ2-7	CASSQLAGGPGSYEQYF	TGTGCCAGCAGCCAGCTAGCGGGAGGCCCGGGCTCCTACGAGCAGTACTTC
NA	16	few	TRBV29-1	TRBJ2-3	CSADRAGIGGTDTQYF	TGCAGCGCCGACCGGGCCGGTATAGGGGGCACAGATACGCAGTATTTT
NA	13	NA	TRBV28	TRBJ1-4	CATNGNTNEKLFF	TGTGCCACCAACGGGAATACTAATGAAAAACTGTTTTTT
NA	13	NA	TRBV7-9	TRBJ1-1	CASSLGQDAEAFF	TGTGCCAGCAGCTTAGGACAGGATGCGGAAGCTTTCTTT
TRBD1	14	NA	TRBV5-1	TRBJ1-4	CASSPGTDNEKLFF	TGCGCCAGCAGCCCGGGGACAGATAATGAAAAACTGTTTTTT
NA	15	NA	TRBV6-1	TRBJ1-5	CASSERKGDDQPQHF	TGTGCCAGCAGTGAACGTAAGGGAGATGATCAGCCCCAGCATTTT
NA	16	NA	TRBV18	TRBJ1-1	CASSQGSLGASTEAFF	TGTGCCAGCTCACAGGGCAGTCTGGGGGCGAGCACTGAAGCTTTCTTT
NA	19	NA	TRBV4-1	TRBJ1-5	CASSQEAGEGIFYNQPQHF	TGCGCCAGCAGCCAAGAGGCAGGGGAAGGGATCTTCTACAATCAGCCCCAGCATTTT
TRBD1	13	NA	TRBV5-6	TRBJ1-5	CASSPGQLEPQHF	TGTGCCAGCAGCCCGGGACAGTTGGAGCCCCAGCATTTT
NA	17	NA	TRBV28	TRBJ1-6	CASSSPAESEANSPLHF	TGTGCCAGCAGTTCCCCGGCGGAGTCGGAGGCCAATTCACCCCTCCACTTT
NA	15	NA	TRBV5-1	TRBJ2-3	CASSLDSGYTDTQYF	TGCGCCAGCAGCTTGGATAGCGGATACACAGATACGCAGTATTTT
NA	14	NA	TRBV7-6	TRBJ1-1	CASSSQSWSTEAFF	TGTGCCAGCAGCTCCCAGTCCTGGTCCACTGAAGCTTTCTTT
NA	11	few	TRBV20-1	TRBJ2-5	CSAPLRGTQYF	TGCAGTGCTCCCCTTAGGGGGACCCAGTACTTC
TRBD1	16	NA	TRBV5-5	TRBJ1-5	CASSLRGQPLGEPQHF	TGTGCCAGCAGCCTACGGGGACAGCCCCTTGGAGAGCCCCAGCATTTT
NA	12	NA	TRBV11-2	TRBJ1-2	CASSPEGYGYTF	TGTGCCAGCAGCCCAGAGGGCTATGGCTACACCTTC
NA	15	NA	TRBV28	TRBJ1-1	CASSSSFSLNTEAFF	TGTGCCAGCAGCTCCTCCTTCAGTTTGAACACTGAAGCTTTCTTT
TRBD1	16	NA	TRBV28	TRBJ1-1	CASSTGSGTGVAEAFF	TGTGCCAGCTCAACCGGGTCGGGGACAGGGGTGGCTGAAGCTTTCTTT
NA	15	NA	TRBV6-5	TRBJ1-3	CASRATGTSGNTIYF	TGTGCCAGCAGGGCTACAGGGACCTCTGGAAACACCATATATTTT
NA	16	NA	TRBV28	TRBJ2-3	CASSFSWTASTDTQYF	TGTGCCAGCAGTTTTAGTTGGACAGCCTCAACAGATACGCAGTATTTT